This T cell receptor beta chain emerged from a study of T cell repertoires in cytomegalovirus infection. General study results and limits: The study found HLA-C-restricted CMV-specific TCR beta clonotypes dominating the ex vivo response. Summed public TCR beta family frequency identified CMV carriers bearing the relevant HLA.

In this sample, this clonotype turned up a few times. Its antigen is not known. TCRdb re-called the reads with MiXCR, one entry per CDR3 protein. The data contain approximately 170,000 distinct CDR3 sequences, about a sixth of them singletons. The CDR3 is 16 amino acids. The germline V gene has CDR1 MNHEY and CDR2 SVGEGT. Trimming at V came to 4 bases and at J to 4 bases, leaving 7 bases not matched to a gene. The V call is TRBV6-2 or TRBV6-3, the J call TRBJ2-1; the match to TRBD2 covers 10 bases. The sequenced sample consisted of CD8+ T cells from PBMCs. The clonotype was recovered from a human donor in good health (CMV status not recorded). Some clones in this sample may be carry-over from other donors' samples. CDR3 DNA sequence: TGTGCCAGCAGTTCCCCCCTAGCGGGAGATTACAATGAGCAGTTCTTC. As protein: CASSSPLAGDYNEQFF.